This T cell receptor (beta chain) was sequenced during a study of blood T cell repertoires in COVID-19. On the study more broadly: The analysed material was cDNA or gDNA that came from T cells, B-cell-depleted T cells, or PBMCs.

Germline V CDR1 and CDR2: LNHNV, YYDKDF (reference sequence). CDR3 length equals 16 residues. The V and J ends lost 0 bases and 3 bases respectively, with 11 bases between them. This clone was seen a handful of times. Authors' analysis steps: From reference gene primer amplification, estimates of nucleated cell counts were derived. Repertoires were generated with immunoSEQ multiplex PCR, while TCRdb's copy carries only in-frame clones and drops some. V, J and clone size are taken as reported in that table, and D and trimming were inferred from the DNA itself. The repertoire holds some 100,000 clones, with around nine tenths as singletons.

The sequence derives from a human donor in a cohort sampled during active COVID-19. The chain carries TRBV15 and TRBJ2-2; D is unclear. Material for sequencing was peripheral blood. Here the CDR3 DNA reads TGTGCCACCAGCAGAGATTTCGGCGGCTACACCGGGGAGCTGTTTTTT. As protein: CATSRDFGGYTGELFF.